This record concerns one T cell receptor beta chain sequence. A few counts support this clonotype. This clone's antigen is unknown. No much larger clone is present one base from it, and per-base qualities are unavailable. The intended sense of this specimen's time point label: blood at routine non-recurrence follow-up after resection. Without any cell sorting, TCR sequencing was performed on whole RNA extracted either from tumor and nontumor lung tissue or from cryopreserved PBMC samples. Only patients with enough RNA available from two or more tumor regions were chosen for TCR sequencing. V trim: 2 bases; J trim: 4 bases; unmatched bases: 6. The CDR3 covers 16 residues, taking in both the cysteine and the phenylalanine. The sequence is cut down to CDR3 DNA, 48 bases in frame from base 1. Sequences MDHEN (CDR1) and SYDVKM (CDR2) are obtained from the germline V gene. This entry belongs to a study of spatial heterogeneity in lung cancer (dated by TCRdb to 2018 to 2020). Looking at the study overall: Donors were 65 to 85 patients with early-stage, untreated non-small cell lung cancer from the lung TRACERx cohort. Both alpha and beta chains were TCR-sequenced in samples taken at surgery, namely 220 tumor regions, more than 62 matched nontumor lung samples and 55 to 60 PBMC samples. In the raw uncorrected reads, each unique combination of TCR and UMI appeared more than ten times on average. The study linked features of the TCR repertoire to counts of nonsynonymous mutations, which were determined by whole-exome sequencing of tumor tissue. In non-small cell lung cancer, the study quantitatively compared TCR alpha and beta repertoires across several tumor regions, matched nontumor lung, and blood. Follow-up PBMC samples were sequenced whenever available, with the median time to follow-up being around 2 years after resection. Beta-chain transcripts were consistently detected in greater numbers than alpha-chain transcripts, which likely reflected higher beta-chain transcript abundance. The research as a whole found: Ubiquitous expanded tumor TCRs were detected in blood more often at tumor resection than at routine follow-up. Additional single-cell paired TCR alpha and beta sequencing was considered necessary to confirm, at a functional level, the hypothesis that regional TCRs recognize regional mutations. Only 13 to 15 patients were included in comparisons of baseline and follow-up blood repertoires.

To prepare the library, 5' RACE was applied. Sequenced on a NextSeq 500. In the TCR library protocol, a unique molecular identifier was attached to each TCR cDNA molecule so that PCR and sequencing errors could be corrected. Under the source paper's analysis protocol: TCR identification, UMI-based error correction and CDR3 extraction were performed with Decombinator tools. Expanded TCRs were defined as those above a frequency of 2 per 1,000, corresponding to the top 1% of the tumor frequency distribution. Rényi diversity was computed with the R vegan package after subsampling each repertoire 100 times to 5,000 TCRs. CDR3 similarity networks were built from amino acid triplet string-kernel similarity, connecting CDR3s with pairwise similarity above 0.82. Starting from the raw public reads, TCRdb applied fastp trimming at Q25, assembled clones with MiXCR and retained in-frame beta chains. A single entry per CDR3 protein holds the most common genes and DNA from its merged rows. TCRdb's processing, not the authors' own work, is the source of the V and J calls. Across this sample there are around 110,000 distinct CDR3 sequences, with 10% to 15% seen only once. 16% of the sample lies in the top ten.

This clonotype originated in a male donor with early-stage non-small cell lung cancer. This receptor chain uses TRBV28 and TRBJ2-2; the junction holds 8 bases that match TRBD2. The material was PBMCs, obtained at follow-up. The CDR3 corresponds to CASSLPGGGSTGELFF. At the DNA level, the sequence is TGTGCCAGCAGTTTACCAGGCGGGGGGAGCACCGGGGAGCTGTTTTTT.